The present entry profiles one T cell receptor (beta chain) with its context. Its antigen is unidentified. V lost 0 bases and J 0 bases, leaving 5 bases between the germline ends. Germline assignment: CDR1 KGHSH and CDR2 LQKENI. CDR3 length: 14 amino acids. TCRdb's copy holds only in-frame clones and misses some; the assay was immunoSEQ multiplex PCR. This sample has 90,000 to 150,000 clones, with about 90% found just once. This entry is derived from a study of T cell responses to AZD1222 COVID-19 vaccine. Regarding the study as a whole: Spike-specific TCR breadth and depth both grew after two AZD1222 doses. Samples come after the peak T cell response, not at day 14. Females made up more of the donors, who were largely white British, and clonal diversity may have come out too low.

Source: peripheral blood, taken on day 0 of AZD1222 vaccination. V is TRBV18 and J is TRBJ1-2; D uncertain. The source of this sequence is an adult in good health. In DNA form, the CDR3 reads TGTGCCAGCTCACCACCTCTCACTAACTATGGCTACACCTTC. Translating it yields CASSPPLTNYGYTF.